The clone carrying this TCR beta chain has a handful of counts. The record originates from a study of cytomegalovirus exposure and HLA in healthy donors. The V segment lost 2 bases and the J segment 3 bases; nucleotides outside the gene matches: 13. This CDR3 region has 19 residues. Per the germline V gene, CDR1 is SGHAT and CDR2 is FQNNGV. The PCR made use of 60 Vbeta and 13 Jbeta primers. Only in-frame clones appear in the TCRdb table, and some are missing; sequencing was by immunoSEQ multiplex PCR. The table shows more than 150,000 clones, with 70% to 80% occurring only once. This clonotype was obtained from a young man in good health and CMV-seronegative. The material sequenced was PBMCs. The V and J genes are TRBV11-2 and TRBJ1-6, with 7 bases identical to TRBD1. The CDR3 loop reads CASSLRSFRGTDYNSPLHF. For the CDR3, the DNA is TGTGCCAGCAGCTTAAGATCATTCAGGGGGACAGACTATAATTCACCCCTCCACTTT.